This TCR beta chain was recorded in a study of blood T cell repertoires in COVID-19. Study background: There were acute and convalescent COVID-19 samples, and they came from the United States, Italy and Spain. T cells, B-cell-depleted T cells, or PBMCs supplied cDNA or gDNA.

Source study methods: Researchers report that nucleated cell counts were estimated from reference gene primer amplification. Sequenced by immunoSEQ multiplex PCR; TCRdb stores in-frame clones only, minus some. From that table come the V and J calls and clone size; the DNA was used to work out D and trimming. The table lists over 80,000 clones, 87% of them singletons, with less than 20% in the top ten. Germline V lookup: CDR1 SGHTA, CDR2 FQGTGA. Trimming stripped 5 bases from V and 3 bases from J, with 16 bases between. The CDR3 contains 15 residues. The sequencing sample was made of peripheral blood. The chain employs TRBV7-3 and TRBJ2-5, with a tentative D call TRBD2 (5 bases). The TCR sequence derives from a human donor in a cohort sampled during active COVID-19. In DNA form, the CDR3 reads TGTGCCAGCAGCCGTCTCGGGCTAGCTGAAGAGACCCAGTACTTC. Translated: CASSRLGLAEETQYF.